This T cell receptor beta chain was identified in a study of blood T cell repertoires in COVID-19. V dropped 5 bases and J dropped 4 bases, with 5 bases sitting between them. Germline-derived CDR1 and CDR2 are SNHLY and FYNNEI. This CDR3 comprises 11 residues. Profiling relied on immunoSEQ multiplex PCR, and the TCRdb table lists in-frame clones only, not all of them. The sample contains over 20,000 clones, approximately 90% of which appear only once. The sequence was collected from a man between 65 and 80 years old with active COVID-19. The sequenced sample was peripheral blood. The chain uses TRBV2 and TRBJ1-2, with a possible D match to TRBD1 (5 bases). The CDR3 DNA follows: TGTGCCAGCAGTAGGGGCTATGGCTACACCTTC. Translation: CASSRGYGYTF.